Presented here are 8 T cell receptor beta chains from one specimen sequenced in a study of cytomegalovirus exposure and HLA in healthy donors. Primers: 60 Vbeta forward and 13 Jbeta reverse. Sequencing was performed with immunoSEQ multiplex PCR; in TCRdb, only in-frame clones are kept and a portion is missing. The sample has 95,000 to 150,000 clones, approximately 15% seen once; the top ten hold 1.5% to 2%. The sequencing sample was made of PBMCs. These receptors all come from a woman aged 18 to 35 in good health and CMV-seronegative.

This clone was counted a few times. The chain combines TRBV4-1 with TRBJ2-7, with TRBD1 matching 9 bases. The CDR3 is made up of 14 amino acids. V dropped 2 bases and J dropped 4; count of bases not matched to a gene: 3. Germline CDR1 is MGHRA and CDR2 is YSYEKL. Written as DNA, the CDR3 is TGCGCCAGCAGCCAAAGGACAGGGGAATACGAGCAGTACTTC. Its protein product is CASSQRTGEYEQYF.

This chain uses TRBV10-2 with TRBJ2-5; 10 bases match TRBD2. Per the germline V gene, CDR1 is WSHSY and CDR2 is SAAADI. Trimming took 10 bases from V and 4 from J; bases not matched to a gene: 15. This CDR3 contains 16 residues. CDR3 bases: TGCGCCACAGTTCGGACTAGCGGATGGGGTCCAGAGACCCAGTACTTC. Its translation: CATVRTSGWGPETQYF.

Only a few counts were recorded for this clone. The J gene is TRBJ2-7, the V gene TRBV6-1; unclear D gene. V lost 2 bases, J lost 1 base, and 6 bases lay in between. CDR3 length: 13 residues. CDR1 and CDR2 from the germline V gene are MNHNS and SASEGT. The DNA of the CDR3 is TGTGCCAGCAGTGAAAATCAGTCCTACGAGCAGTACTTC. As protein: CASSENQSYEQYF.

This clone has a handful of counts. J is TRBJ2-2 and V is TRBV28, with 8 bases aligning to TRBD1. Per the germline V gene, CDR1 is MDHEN and CDR2 is SYDVKM. This CDR3 comprises 15 residues. The ends lost 2 bases at V and 9 bases at J; junction bases unmatched: 8. CDR3 sequence: CASSLRDRTPRELFF. As DNA, the CDR3 is TGTGCCAGCAGTTTAAGGGACAGGACCCCCCGGGAGCTGTTTTTT.

This clone turned up a few times. This rearrangement joins TRBV29-1 to TRBJ2-7; tentative D call: TRBD1 (5 bases). The CDR3 spans 11 residues. The germline V gene has CDR1 SQVTM and CDR2 ANQGSEA. The V gene lost 4 bases and the J gene lost 6 bases, with 10 bases spanning the gap. CDR3 bases: TGCAGCGTTGTCTGGGGCCGCGAGCAGTACTTC. Residues: CSVVWGREQYF.

V is TRBV15 and J is TRBJ2-2; a weak D match, TRBD1 (5 bases). The V and J ends lost 1 base and 1 base respectively, with 10 bases between them. This CDR3 region has 16 residues. Germline V gene lookup returns CDR1 LNHNV and CDR2 YYDKDF (reference sequence). The CDR3 loop reads CATSRGRQQNTGELFF. The DNA for the CDR3 is TGTGCCACCAGCAGAGGAAGACAGCAGAACACCGGGGAGCTGTTTTTT.

This clone came up a few times. V is TRBV30 and J is TRBJ2-2, with 9 bases that match TRBD1. Trimming took 3 bases from V and 5 from J; bases not matched to a gene: 4. The CDR3 totals 14 residues. Germline V CDR1 and CDR2: GTSNPN, SVGIG (reference sequence). CDR3 in DNA: TGTGCCTGGAGGGGGACAGGGTCGACCGGGGAGCTGTTTTTT. It is translated as CAWRGTGSTGELFF.

The chain uses TRBV9 and TRBJ2-4; tentative D call: TRBD2 (5 bases). This CDR3 comprises 14 residues. Looked up from germline, CDR1 is SGDLS and CDR2 is YYNGEE. Trimming shortened V by 3 bases and J by 9 bases, and 16 bases separated the two germline ends. The CDR3 here is CASSAPPGGSIQYF. The CDR3 DNA is TGTGCCAGCAGCGCACCCCCCGGAGGAAGCATTCAGTACTTC.